This entry lists 25 T cell receptor beta chains sequenced from one sample in a study of CD8 T cells in ankylosing spondylitis. General study results and limits: Made up of 7 to 9 highly homologous variants, a TCR beta motif appeared characteristic of ankylosing spondylitis blood.

TCRdb used MiXCR to reprocess the 5' RACE reads, holding one entry per CDR3 protein. The sample contains 400,000 or so distinct CDR3 sequences, 20% to 30% of which appear only once. These receptors have no identified antigens. Material: blood, either unsorted or a sorted T cell fraction (not recorded which). These receptors were obtained from a male donor with ankylosing spondylitis.

This clonotype was seen only a few times. CDR3 sequence reads: CASSSRLAVETQYF. The CDR3 nucleotides are TGTGCCAGCAGCTCGAGACTAGCTGTAGAGACCCAGTACTTC. The chain joins TRBV7-2 to TRBJ2-5; 7 positions agree with TRBD2. Germline trimming cut 4 bases from V and 4 bases from J; bases unmatched to any gene: 6. Germline loops: CDR1 SGHTA, CDR2 FQGNSA. The CDR3 loop spans 14 amino acids. Full variable domain (rest looked up from reference TRBV7-2 and TRBJ2-5): GAGVSQSPSNKVTEKGKDVELRCDPISGHTALYWYRQSLGQGLEFLIYFQGNSAPDKSGLPSDRFSAERTGGSVSTLTIQRTQQEDSAVYLCASSSRLAVETQYFGPGTRLLVL.

This clonotype was observed a handful of times. V is TRBV27 and J is TRBJ2-3; 9 bases match TRBD2. The CDR3 length is 15 residues. The V gene's germline CDR1 is MNHEY and CDR2 SMNVEV (reference sequence). The trim removed 6 bases at V and 4 bases at J, leaving 8 bases unmatched. The CDR3 nucleotides read TGTGCCAGCAGAGGCACTGCGGGAGGGCCAGATACGCAGTATTTT. Translation gives CASRGTAGGPDTQYF.

CDR3 amino acids: CSSGQGARETQYF. The CDR3 DNA reads TGCAGTTCCGGACAGGGGGCGCGGGAGACCCAGTACTTC. This chain uses TRBV20-1 with TRBJ2-5, with TRBD1 matching 11 bases. Germline V lookup: CDR1 DFQATT, CDR2 SNEGSKA (reference sequence). The CDR3 sequence is 13 residues long. Trimming removed 8 bases from V and 5 bases from J; junction bases left unmatched: 7.

The chain recombines TRBV10-1 with TRBJ2-2; D is ambiguous. The CDR3 runs 13 residues. V lost 6 bases and J 2 bases, leaving 7 bases between the germline ends. Germline V lookup: CDR1 WNHNN, CDR2 SYGVQD (reference sequence). This CDR3 reads CASRGDNTGELFF. The CDR3 nucleotides are TGCGCCAGCAGGGGCGATAACACCGGGGAGCTGTTTTTT.

V is TRBV11-2 and J is TRBJ2-3, with D possibly TRBD2 on 5 matching bases. This CDR3 has 13 amino acids. CDR1 and CDR2 (germline): SGHAT, FQNNGV. V gave up 5 bases and J gave up 4 bases, with 10 bases separating them. CDR3 protein: CASSLEVPDTQYF. The CDR3 coding sequence is TGTGCCAGCAGCCTGGAGGTTCCAGATACGCAGTATTTT.

CDR3 protein: CSARRGTGEGGELFF. The CDR3 DNA sequence: TGCAGCGCCCGACGGGGGACAGGGGAGGGCGGGGAGCTGTTTTTT. The V and J genes are TRBV29-1 and TRBJ2-2, with 10 positions matching TRBD1. The germline V gene has CDR1 SQVTM and CDR2 ANQGSEA. With V trimmed by 7 bases and J by 7 bases, 12 bases remained unmatched. The CDR3 consists of 15 residues.

In DNA, the CDR3 is TGCGCCAGCAACGACAGGGGTAGGGCCGGGGAGCTGTTTTTT. Translating it yields CASNDRGRAGELFF. The rearrangement uses TRBV10-1 and TRBJ2-2; TRBD1 aligns across 8 bases. The CDR3 length is 14 residues. J was trimmed by 6 bases and V by 7 bases; bases with no gene match: 7. Germline assignment: CDR1 WNHNN and CDR2 SYGVQD (reference sequence).

This clonotype turned up a few times. The chain has TRBV5-1 and TRBJ1-1; D ambiguous. Trimming removed 3 bases from V and 11 bases from J, with 20 bases in between. Germline values: CDR1 SGHRS, CDR2 YFSETQ. The CDR3 sequence is 14 residues long. The CDR3 DNA follows: TGCGCCAGCAGCTCCTCCGGGGTCCCGACGGGGGCTTTCTTT. It codes for CASSSSGVPTGAFF. Drawing the rest from reference TRBV5-1 and TRBJ1-1, the complete variable domain is KAGVTQTPRYLIKTRGQQVTLSCSPISGHRSVSWYQQTPGQGLQFLFEYFSETQRNKGNFPGRFSGRQFSNSRSEMNVSTLELGDSALYLCASSSSGVPTGAFFGQGTRLTVV.

This clonotype was observed a handful of times. The chain links TRBV20-1 to TRBJ1-2; D ambiguous. Germline CDR1 is DFQATT and CDR2 is SNEGSKA (reference sequence). The germline V and J ends were trimmed by 6 bases and 10 bases, with 18 bases remaining between them. The CDR3 has 12 residues. CDR3 sequence (DNA): TGCAGTGCAACAACCACGAGAGAATTCTACACCTTC. Protein sequence: CSATTTREFYTF.

This clonotype was found a few times. This chain uses TRBV3-1 with TRBJ2-1; tentatively, D is TRBD2 (6 bases). The ends were cut back, 7 bases at V and 7 bases at J, with 23 bases in the middle. CDR1 is LGHDT and CDR2 is YNNKEL in the germline V gene (reference sequence). This CDR3 is 16 amino acids long. CDR3 in amino acids: CASTPSLAGGPNEQFF. The CDR3 nucleotides read TGTGCCAGCACCCCTTCCTTAGCAGGAGGGCCGAATGAGCAGTTCTTC.

The chain carries TRBV12-3 or TRBV12-4 and TRBJ2-1, with D hard to call. This CDR3 is built from 14 residues. V lost 3 bases, J lost 9 bases, and 15 bases lay in between. CDR3 DNA sequence: TGTGCCAGCAGTTTGGACGCGACTTGGGGTGAGCAGTTCTTC. This gives the protein CASSLDATWGEQFF.

This clonotype was seen only a few times. V and J are TRBV5-1 and TRBJ2-1; the D gene is possibly TRBD1 (6 bases). Trimming pared 0 bases from V and 0 bases from J, leaving 16 bases between. CDR1 and CDR2 from the germline V gene are SGHRS and YFSETQ. CDR3 length: 18 residues. CDR3 coding DNA: TGCGCCAGCAGCTTGGGTGGGGGCGGTTGGAGCTCCTACAATGAGCAGTTCTTC. Its protein product is CASSLGGGGWSSYNEQFF. The full variable domain, in which reference TRBV5-1 and TRBJ2-1 provide the parts outside the CDR3, is KAGVTQTPRYLIKTRGQQVTLSCSPISGHRSVSWYQQTPGQGLQFLFEYFSETQRNKGNFPGRFSGRQFSNSRSEMNVSTLELGDSALYLCASSLGGGGWSSYNEQFFGPGTRLTVL.

The CDR3 sequence is CASSSVIRGLVYPDTQYF. The CDR3 region has the DNA TGTGCCAGCAGCTCGGTCATCAGGGGGCTTGTCTACCCAGATACGCAGTATTTT. The gene calls are TRBV5-5 and TRBJ2-3; 8 bases match TRBD1. The CDR3 is 18 residues long. CDR1 is SGHKS and CDR2 is YYEKEE in the germline V gene (reference sequence). Trimming took 3 bases from V and 4 from J; bases not matched to a gene: 16. The entire variable domain, with the rest obtained from reference TRBV5-5 and TRBJ2-3, is as follows: DAGVTQSPTHLIKTRGQQVTLRCSPISGHKSVSWYQQVLGQGPQFIFQYYEKEERGRGNFPDRFSARQFPNYSSELNVNALLLGDSALYLCASSSVIRGLVYPDTQYFGPGTRLTVL.

The rearrangement uses TRBV20-1 and TRBJ2-2; TRBD2 matches at 16 bases. CDR1 and CDR2 from the germline V gene are DFQATT and SNEGSKA (reference sequence). V was pared by 4 bases and J by 5 bases, with 13 bases of the junction left unmatched. This CDR3 region has 19 residues. The CDR3 DNA reads TGCAGTGCTACAGATCTGGGACTAGCGGGAGGGCCACTAACCGGGGAGCTGTTTTTT. It encodes CSATDLGLAGGPLTGELFF.

A few counts support this clonotype. This chain connects TRBV12-3 or TRBV12-4 to TRBJ1-1, with 9 positions matching TRBD1. V was pared by 7 bases and J by 5 bases, with 8 bases of the junction left unmatched. The CDR3 is 14 residues long. CDR3 protein: CASTPTDRGTEAFF. The CDR3 DNA sequence: TGTGCCAGCACCCCCACCGACAGGGGGACTGAAGCTTTCTTT.

This clonotype has just a few counts. The chain recombines TRBV4-1 with TRBJ2-4; D gene ambiguous. Trimming took off 0 bases at V and 0 bases at J, with 3 bases between the two ends. Per the germline V gene, CDR1 is MGHRA and CDR2 is YSYEKL. The CDR3 consists of 14 residues. The CDR3 nucleotides read TGCGCCAGCAGCCAAGATTTAGCCAAAAACATTCAGTACTTC. This sequence encodes CASSQDLAKNIQYF.

This clonotype turned up a few times. The rearrangement joins TRBV28 to TRBJ2-4, with TRBD1 identical over 9 bases. V lost 6 bases to trimming and J lost 8 bases; unmatched junction nucleotides: 14. In germline, CDR1 is MDHEN, CDR2 SYDVKM. The CDR3 is made up of 16 amino acids. The CDR3 bases are TGTGCCAGCAGCATTGCCCTCGGACAGGGGCTAGACATTCAGTACTTC. It translates to CASSIALGQGLDIQYF.

The rearrangement uses TRBV4-2 and TRBJ2-3; no firm D call. This CDR3 contains 15 residues. V lost 0 bases and J lost 3, with 10 bases in between. Germline V lookup: CDR1 LGHNA, CDR2 YNFKEQ. The CDR3 protein is CASSQDLSATDTQYF. CDR3 nucleotide sequence: TGTGCCAGCAGCCAAGACCTTTCAGCGACAGATACGCAGTATTTT.

This clonotype came up a few times. The rearrangement uses TRBV10-3 and TRBJ2-1, with 8 bases matching TRBD2. V lost 1 base, J lost 7 bases, and 3 bases stayed unmatched. The length of the CDR3 is 14 residues. Looked up from germline, CDR1 is ENHRY and CDR2 is SYGVKD. The CDR3 DNA is TGTGCCATCAGTGAGTGGCTAGCGGGTAATGAGCAGTTCTTC. The encoded protein is CAISEWLAGNEQFF.

This sequence joins TRBV13 and TRBJ2-1, with D maybe TRBD2 (5 bases). Germline-derived CDR1 and CDR2 are PRHDT and FYEKMQ (reference sequence). Trimming cost V 2 bases and J 0 bases, with 14 bases left between them. The CDR3 extends over 17 amino acids. This chain's CDR3 is CASSLYLAAFSYNEQFF. The CDR3 nucleotides read TGTGCCAGCAGCTTATATCTAGCCGCATTCTCCTACAATGAGCAGTTCTTC.

The gene calls are TRBV2 and TRBJ1-1, with 8 bases that match TRBD1. The J segment lost 6 bases and the V segment lost 6 bases, leaving 6 bases of the junction unmatched. CDR3 length: 13 amino acids. Germline CDR1 is SNHLY and CDR2 is FYNNEI. CDR3 sequence reads: CASSTEQGAEAFF. Written as DNA, the CDR3 is TGTGCCAGCAGCACCGAACAGGGGGCTGAAGCTTTCTTT.

V gene TRBV6-2 or TRBV6-3 combines with J gene TRBJ2-5; D is undetermined. The CDR3 is made up of 15 amino acids. Trimming cost V 2 bases and J 9 bases, with 19 bases left between them. Germline V gene data show CDR1 as MNHEY and CDR2 as SVGEGT. Here the CDR3 reads CASSYGMTLPQAQYF. The DNA of the CDR3 is TGTGCCAGCAGTTACGGCATGACTCTCCCCCAGGCCCAGTACTTC.

The table lists this clonotype with a few counts. This chain links TRBV29-1 with TRBJ2-6, with D tentatively TRBD1 (5 bases). Germline V gene sequence: CDR1 SQVTM, CDR2 ANQGSEA. V was clipped by 5 bases and J by 2 bases, with 7 bases between them. The CDR3 contains 13 residues. The CDR3 protein is CSVSGTGANVLTF. The CDR3 bases are TGCAGCGTTTCAGGGACTGGGGCCAACGTCCTGACTTTC.

The rearrangement links TRBV12-3 or TRBV12-4 to TRBJ1-2, with 7 bases fitting TRBD1. V lost 6 bases, J lost 8 bases, and 6 bases stayed unmatched. The CDR3 covers 12 residues. Here the CDR3 DNA reads TGTGCCAGCAGGTCGGGACAGTCCGGCTACACCTTC. The encoded protein is CASRSGQSGYTF.

In DNA, the CDR3 is TGCGCCAGCAGCCAAGAAATGTTAAGTGGGCTAGCGGTAAGGAATGAGCAGTTCTTC. Its translation: CASSQEMLSGLAVRNEQFF. The J gene is TRBJ2-1, the V gene TRBV4-1, with 7 bases lining up with TRBD2. With V trimmed by 0 bases and J by 7 bases, 18 bases remained unmatched. The V gene's germline CDR1 is MGHRA and CDR2 YSYEKL. CDR3 length: 19 amino acids.